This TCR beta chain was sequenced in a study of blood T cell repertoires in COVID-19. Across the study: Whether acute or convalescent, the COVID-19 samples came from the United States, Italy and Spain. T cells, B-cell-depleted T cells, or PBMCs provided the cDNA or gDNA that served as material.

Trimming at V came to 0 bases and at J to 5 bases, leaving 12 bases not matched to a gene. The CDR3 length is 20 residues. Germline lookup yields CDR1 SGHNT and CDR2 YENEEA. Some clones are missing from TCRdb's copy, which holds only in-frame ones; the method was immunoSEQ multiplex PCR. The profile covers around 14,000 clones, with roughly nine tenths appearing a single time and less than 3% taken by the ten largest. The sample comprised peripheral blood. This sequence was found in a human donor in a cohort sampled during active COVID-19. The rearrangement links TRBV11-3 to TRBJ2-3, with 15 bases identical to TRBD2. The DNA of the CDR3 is TGTGCCAGCAGCTTAGATGGCGGAAGGACTAGCGGGGGGGCAAGAGATACGCAGTATTTT. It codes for CASSLDGGRTSGGARDTQYF.